This TCR beta chain was sequenced for a study of blood T cell repertoires in COVID-19. Profiling relied on immunoSEQ multiplex PCR, and the TCRdb table lists in-frame clones only, not all of them. The profile shows some 180,000 clones, roughly 80% of them singletons. The specimen sequenced was peripheral blood. The receptor comes from a man aged 55 to 70 with acute or convalescent COVID-19.

The CDR3: CASRTGGNYGYTF. The CDR3 DNA reads TGTGCCAGCCGCACGGGGGGTAACTATGGCTACACCTTC. The J gene is TRBJ1-2, the V gene TRBV27, with a tentative D call TRBD1 (5 bases). CDR3 length: 13 residues. Germline CDR1 is MNHEY and CDR2 is SMNVEV (reference sequence). V lost 8 bases, J lost 1 base, and 11 bases lay in between.